These T cell receptor beta chains were read from a single sample in a study of Ad26.COV2.S vaccination and SARS-CoV-2 variants. Sequenced by immunoSEQ multiplex PCR; TCRdb stores in-frame clones only, minus some. The sample has about 410,000 clones, approximately 89% seen once. The sequenced sample was peripheral blood, obtained in a trial of Ad26.COV2.S vaccine versus placebo. These receptors were taken from a person between 18 and 65 years old who received the Ad26.COV2.S COVID-19 vaccine or a placebo. Each CDR3 is given with its conserved first and last residue. Fields, in order: V gene, D gene, clone size, J gene, CDR3 protein, CDR3 DNA. The D gene is left open where the match is weak. The listing skips clone size in some rows; elsewhere it reads once, few, many or a size class.

TRBV28	NA	NA	TRBJ1-2	CASSRADRVEGYTF	TGTGCCAGCAGCCGGGCCGATCGAGTAGAGGGCTACACCTTC
TRBV7-3	TRBD2	NA	TRBJ2-3	CASSLLPSGSQDTQYF	TGTGCCAGCAGCCTTTTGCCTAGCGGGAGTCAAGATACGCAGTATTTT
TRBV18	NA	NA	TRBJ1-4	CASSYSKDPTNEKLFF	TGTGCCAGCTCATACTCCAAGGACCCAACTAATGAAAAACTGTTTTTT
TRBV24-1	TRBD1	NA	TRBJ2-2	CATSDSSRGQGWTGELFF	TGTGCCACCAGTGACTCAAGTAGGGGACAGGGCTGGACCGGGGAGCTGTTTTTT
TRBV18	TRBD2	NA	TRBJ2-1	CASSSVAGSSYNEQFF	TGTGCCAGCTCGTCGGTAGCGGGCAGCTCCTACAATGAGCAGTTCTTC
TRBV27	NA	NA	TRBJ2-1	CASSSWESGYNEQFF	TGTGCCAGCAGTTCCTGGGAGTCAGGTTACAATGAGCAGTTCTTC
TRBV28	TRBD1	NA	TRBJ2-4	CASSKGQSENIQYF	TGTGCCAGCAGTAAGGGACAGTCTGAAAACATTCAGTACTTC
TRBV13	NA	NA	TRBJ2-3	CASSLPGADTQYF	TGTGCCAGCAGCTTACCGGGAGCAGATACGCAGTATTTT
TRBV19	NA	NA	TRBJ1-1	CASSMTPDREAFF	TGTGCCAGTAGTATGACGCCCGACAGGGAAGCTTTCTTT
TRBV5-3	NA	NA	TRBJ1-2	CARKGPREGGYTF	TGTGCCAGAAAAGGGCCCAGGGAAGGTGGCTACACCTTC
TRBV19	NA	once	TRBJ1-2	CASDGAYGYTF	TGTGCATCCGACGGGGCCTATGGCTACACCTTC
TRBV27	NA	NA	TRBJ2-7	CASSLLPEKGGSYEQYF	TGTGCCAGCAGTTTACTTCCCGAAAAGGGTGGGTCCTACGAGCAGTACTTC
TRBV6-2/TRBV6-3	NA	many	TRBJ2-1	CASSYEAYNEQFF	TGTGCCAGCAGTTACGAAGCCTACAATGAGCAGTTCTTC
TRBV12-5	NA	NA	TRBJ2-2	CASGLGQGNTGELFF	TGTGCTAGTGGTTTAGGGCAGGGAAACACCGGGGAGCTGTTTTTT
TRBV7-2	NA	NA	TRBJ1-1	CASSLVPRITEAFF	TGTGCCAGCAGCTTAGTTCCCCGGATCACTGAAGCTTTCTTT
TRBV19	NA	few	TRBJ1-1	CASSLGTEAFF	TGTGCCAGTAGCCTCGGGACAGAAGCTTTCTTT
TRBV10-2	NA	NA	TRBJ2-3	CASSATDTQYF	TGCGCCAGCAGTGCGACGGATACGCAGTATTTT
TRBV30	NA	NA	TRBJ1-6	CAWGDSSSYNSPLHF	TGTGCCTGGGGGGACTCGAGCTCCTATAATTCACCCCTCCACTTT
TRBV10-3	NA	NA	TRBJ2-1	CATLGDTQDEQFF	TGTGCCACCCTCGGGGATACACAGGATGAGCAGTTCTTC
TRBV5-5	NA	NA	TRBJ2-3	CASSLAPTDTQYF	TGTGCCAGCAGCTTGGCCCCCACAGATACGCAGTATTTT
TRBV24-1	TRBD2	NA	TRBJ2-1	CATSDSPGTSDYNEQFF	TGTGCCACCAGTGATTCTCCCGGGACTAGTGACTACAATGAGCAGTTCTTC
TRBV4-1	NA	NA	TRBJ1-1	CASSLPGAHPEAFF	TGCGCCAGCAGCCTCCCGGGGGCGCATCCTGAAGCTTTCTTT
TRBV5-1	TRBD1	NA	TRBJ1-4	CASKRLGTGVTNEKLFF	TGCGCCAGCAAGAGGCTGGGGACAGGGGTCACTAATGAAAAACTGTTTTTT